The clone carrying this T cell receptor (beta chain) was picked up many times. Breast cancer patients provided tissue from their axillary draining lymph nodes. Trimming shortened V by 1 base and J by 11 bases, and 8 bases separated the two germline ends. Germline V gene lookup returns CDR1 SGHTS and CDR2 YDEGEE. The CDR3 spans 11 residues. These data come from a study of breast tumors, draining lymph nodes, adjacent tissues. Each CDR3 protein gets one entry after TCRdb re-called the multiplex PCR reads with MiXCR. The table lists about 140,000 distinct CDR3 sequences, about a fifth of them singletons.

The rearrangement joins TRBV5-8 to TRBJ2-3; D unclear. Source material: axillary lymph node tissue. The TCR comes from a female donor with breast cancer. Some clones in this sample may be carry-over from other donors' samples. CDR3 sequence: CASSLTSGQYF. Here the CDR3 DNA reads TGTGCCAGCAGCTTGACCTCGGGGCAGTATTTT.